The text below deals with one T cell receptor beta chain. Axillary draining lymph nodes of breast cancer patients supplied the node samples. The sample belongs to a study of breast tumors, draining lymph nodes, adjacent tissues. In TCRdb, the multiplex PCR reads were re-called with MiXCR into one record per CDR3 protein. Of approximately 280,000 distinct CDR3 sequences in the sample, over 30% are singletons; the top ten hold 0.85% to 1.2%. Sequenced input: axillary lymph node tissue. This TCR derives from a female donor with breast cancer. Some clones in this sample may be carry-over from other donors' samples.

CDR3 sequence reads: CASSQVTGRGETQYF. For the CDR3, the DNA is TGTGCCAGCAGCCAAGTAACAGGGAGGGGAGAGACCCAGTACTTC. The chain is built from TRBV3-1 and TRBJ2-5, with a weak D call TRBD2 (7 bases). Trimming took 1 base from V and 4 from J, leaving 13 bases between them. The CDR3 has 15 amino acids. Per the germline V gene, CDR1 is LGHDT and CDR2 is YNNKEL (reference sequence).